Below, 30 T cell receptor beta chains from the same sample are listed, as sequenced in a study of T cell responses to AZD1222 COVID-19 vaccine. Assay: immunoSEQ multiplex PCR; the TCRdb copy retains only in-frame clones and omits some. The repertoire consists of fewer than 150,000 clones, with about 93% occurring once and the leading ten covering roughly 7%. The specimen comprised peripheral blood, sampled 28 days after the second AZD1222 dose. The receptor set was obtained from an adult who received the AZD1222 COVID-19 vaccine.

The rearrangement joins TRBV12-3 or TRBV12-4 to TRBJ1-2; D unresolved. The CDR3 consists of 12 residues. V was cut by 3 bases and J by 8 bases, with 10 bases left in between. The CDR3 DNA reads TGTGCCAGCAGTTTTGCATCTGGAGGCTACACCTTC. It codes for CASSFASGGYTF.

V gene TRBV7-9 combines with J gene TRBJ1-1; no reliable D call. This CDR3 contains 15 residues. V lost 1 base, J lost 11 bases, and 20 bases lay in between. CDR1 is SEHNR and CDR2 is FQNEAQ in the germline V gene (reference sequence). The CDR3 nucleotides are TGTGCCAGCAGCTTAGTTAGTGGCGCATCACGATGGGCTTTCTTT. Protein product: CASSLVSGASRWAFF.

J is TRBJ2-3 and V is TRBV4-3; TRBD2 agrees at 15 bases. V trimming: 3 bases; J trimming: 2 bases; junction bases outside the gene matches: 6. The germline V gene has CDR1 LGHNA and CDR2 YSLEER. The CDR3 is made up of 18 amino acids. CDR3 amino acids: CASSQRGLAGGFTDTQYF. CDR3 bases: TGCGCCAGCAGCCAGAGGGGACTAGCGGGGGGATTCACAGATACGCAGTATTTT.

The rearrangement links TRBV5-4 to TRBJ1-4; D is unclear. In germline, CDR1 is SGHNT, CDR2 YYREEE (reference sequence). The CDR3 is made up of 15 amino acids. Trimming removed 4 bases at V and 5 bases at J, with 15 bases between. CDR3 nucleotide sequence: TGTGCCAGCAGCCTTAGACCAACGGGGAATGAAAAACTGTTTTTT. This sequence encodes CASSLRPTGNEKLFF.

This chain uses TRBV7-2 with TRBJ1-2, with D maybe TRBD1 (6 bases). V was shortened by 3 bases and J by 14 bases, with 19 bases between the two germline ends. The CDR3 totals 13 residues. Germline V gene data show CDR1 as SGHTA and CDR2 as FQGNSA. The CDR3, as DNA: TGTGCCAGCAGCTTCGGCCTAAGGCAGGGGTTGACCTTC. This translates into CASSFGLRQGLTF.

This clone was picked up one time. This chain uses TRBV9 with TRBJ2-6; D gene ambiguous. Germline CDR1 reads SGDLS; CDR2 reads YYNGEE. V was shortened by 0 bases and J by 0 bases, with 13 bases between the two germline ends. This CDR3 region has 18 residues. The CDR3 sequence: CASSVGPTLSSGANVLTF. CDR3 DNA: TGTGCCAGCAGCGTAGGACCGACCCTGAGCTCTGGGGCCAACGTCCTGACTTTC.

This sequence joins TRBV7-9 and TRBJ2-1; 7 nucleotides agree with TRBD2. There are 15 residues in the CDR3. Germline trimming cut 6 bases from V and 6 bases from J; bases unmatched to any gene: 11. Germline lookup yields CDR1 SEHNR and CDR2 FQNEAQ (reference sequence). CDR3 residues: CASSPTGGPGNEQFF. The CDR3 bases are TGTGCCAGCAGTCCTACGGGGGGACCGGGCAATGAGCAGTTCTTC.

The chain has TRBV2 and TRBJ2-7, with D unclear. Trimming took off 6 bases at V and 6 bases at J, with 3 bases between the two ends. In germline, CDR1 is SNHLY, CDR2 FYNNEI. The CDR3 totals 9 residues. CDR3 sequence reads: CASSPEQYF. DNA for the CDR3: TGTGCCAGCAGCCCCGAGCAGTACTTC.

The rearrangement uses TRBV4-2 and TRBJ1-3, with D perhaps matching TRBD1 (5 bases). Germline lookup yields CDR1 LGHNA and CDR2 YNFKEQ. The V end was cut by 4 bases, the J end by 0 bases, with 13 bases between. This CDR3 contains 16 residues. The CDR3 DNA is TGTGCCAGCAGCCCGACCTCGACAGACTCTGGAAACACCATATATTTT. Translated, it gives CASSPTSTDSGNTIYF.

The V and J genes are TRBV7-3 and TRBJ2-7; 8 bases line up with TRBD2. CDR3 length: 16 amino acids. Per the germline V gene, CDR1 is SGHTA and CDR2 is FQGTGA. The J segment lost 2 bases and the V segment lost 2 bases, leaving 8 bases of the junction unmatched. CDR3 residues: CASSLSGRGAPYEQYF. In nucleotides, the CDR3 is TGTGCCAGCAGCTTATCGGGGCGGGGGGCACCCTACGAGCAGTACTTC.

V gene TRBV5-8 combines with J gene TRBJ1-6; D call uncertain. The germline V gene has CDR1 SGHTS and CDR2 YDEGEE. The CDR3 consists of 16 residues. Trimming left V 2 bases short and J 4 bases short, with 13 bases between. CDR3 sequence reads: CASSFLTGVYNSPLHF. CDR3 DNA sequence: TGTGCCAGCAGCTTCCTCACCGGGGTTTATAATTCACCCCTCCACTTT.

V gene TRBV19 combines with J gene TRBJ1-6; weak D call: TRBD1 (5 bases). The V and J ends lost 1 base and 9 bases respectively, with 19 bases between them. CDR3 size: 17 residues. CDR1 and CDR2 (germline): LNHDA, SQIVND (reference sequence). The CDR3 loop is CASSIVPPLQGGSPLHF. CDR3 sequence (DNA): TGTGCCAGTAGTATAGTTCCCCCGTTGCAGGGCGGTTCACCCCTCCACTTT.

The chain joins TRBV30 to TRBJ1-5; weak D call: TRBD1 (6 bases). This CDR3 has 13 amino acids. The germline gives CDR1 GTSNPN, CDR2 SVGIG (reference sequence). V gave up 3 bases and J gave up 11 bases, with 17 bases separating them. CDR3 amino acids: CAWSPNLQGAQHF. DNA for the CDR3: TGTGCCTGGAGCCCGAATCTACAGGGCGCCCAGCATTTT.

Only one count was recorded for this clone. This sequence joins TRBV6-2 or TRBV6-3 and TRBJ1-2; no reliable D call. Trimming cost V 6 bases and J 4 bases, with 12 bases left between them. Germline V gene data show CDR1 as MNHEY and CDR2 as SVGEGT. CDR3 length: 13 amino acids. The CDR3 DNA sequence: TGTGCCAGCAGCGAGGAAGGAATCTATGGCTACACCTTC. Its protein is CASSEEGIYGYTF.

The chain recombines TRBV11-2 with TRBJ1-6; D not certain. Germline V gene data show CDR1 as SGHAT and CDR2 as FQNNGV. The CDR3 totals 13 residues. The V and J ends lost 0 bases and 7 bases respectively, with 4 bases between them. The CDR3 sequence: CASSLDSNSPLHF. Here the CDR3 DNA reads TGTGCCAGCAGCTTAGACAGCAATTCACCCCTCCACTTT.

The rearrangement joins TRBV6-1 to TRBJ2-5, with unresolved D. Trimming removed 3 bases at V and 9 bases at J, with 23 bases between. This CDR3 has 16 amino acids. Per the germline V gene, CDR1 is MNHNS and CDR2 is SASEGT. The CDR3 DNA sequence: TGTGCCAGCAGTGATGTTCTAGGGCCTCCCCTGAACGCCCAGTACTTC. Its translation: CASSDVLGPPLNAQYF.

This chain links TRBV6-2 or TRBV6-3 with TRBJ2-7; TRBD2 is a possible D gene (6 bases). Between the trimmed V and J ends, which lost 5 bases and 2 bases, there was a span of 7 bases. There are 12 residues in the CDR3. Per germline, CDR1 MNHEY and CDR2 SVGEGT. This chain's CDR3 is CASSGGTYEQYF. DNA for the CDR3: TGTGCCAGCAGTGGGGGGACCTACGAGCAGTACTTC.

This chain connects TRBV12-3 or TRBV12-4 to TRBJ2-7; 7 bases map to TRBD1. After removal of 5 bases from V and 6 bases from J, the junction contained 7 bases not matched to a gene. This CDR3 is 13 amino acids long. The CDR3 DNA sequence: TGTGCCAGCAGTCTTCAGACAGGGACCGAGCAGTACTTC. As protein: CASSLQTGTEQYF.

This clone was seen a single time. The gene calls are TRBV11-3 and TRBJ2-7; TRBD1 agrees at 9 bases. The CDR3 totals 17 residues. With 5 bases clipped from V and 0 bases from J, the junction kept 11 bases outside the gene matches. CDR1 and CDR2 (germline): SGHNT, YENEEA. CDR3 sequence (DNA): TGTGCCAGCAGCACCAGAACGGGACAGGGCAGCTCCTACGAGCAGTACTTC. As protein: CASSTRTGQGSSYEQYF.

This clone occurred once. The chain recombines TRBV5-5 with TRBJ1-1; TRBD1 agrees at 11 bases. The CDR3 loop spans 15 amino acids. Germline loops: CDR1 SGHKS, CDR2 YYEKEE (reference sequence). V lost 5 bases and J lost 1; bases outside the gene matches: 4. DNA of the CDR3: TGTGCCAGCAGGGATGGACAGGGGGCGAACACTGAAGCTTTCTTT. Protein: CASRDGQGANTEAFF.

This chain connects TRBV6-2 or TRBV6-3 to TRBJ2-1; D remains ambiguous. The CDR3 has 14 residues. Germline CDR1 MNHEY, CDR2 SVGEGT. V was cut by 0 bases and J by 10 bases, with 13 bases left in between. Written as DNA, the CDR3 is TGTGCCAGCAGTTACTCTCTTGGGTCCCGGGAGCAGTTCTTC. It codes for CASSYSLGSREQFF.

The chain's CDR3 is CAWTEVYNSPLHF. In nucleotides, the CDR3 is TGTGCCTGGACCGAGGTGTATAATTCACCCCTCCACTTT. The chain carries TRBV30 and TRBJ1-6; no definite D call. This CDR3 is 13 amino acids long. CDR1 is GTSNPN, CDR2 SVGIG, per germline (reference sequence). The V end was cut by 4 bases, the J end by 4 bases, with 8 bases between.

The CDR3 spells CASSRPRGQGSEQYF. DNA for the CDR3: TGCGCCAGCAGCCGGCCCCGGGGACAGGGTAGCGAGCAGTACTTC. The chain couples TRBV5-1 to TRBJ2-7; 9 bases are shared with TRBD1. Germline CDR1 SGHRS, CDR2 YFSETQ. The CDR3 spans 15 residues. The J segment lost 6 bases and the V segment lost 4 bases, leaving 11 bases of the junction unmatched.

The chain uses TRBV30 and TRBJ2-7, with D perhaps assigned TRBD1 or TRBD2 (5 bases each). The germline V and J ends were trimmed by 5 bases and 3 bases, with 5 bases remaining between them. Germline V CDR1 and CDR2: GTSNPN, SVGIG (reference sequence). The CDR3 extends over 10 amino acids. Written as DNA, the CDR3 is TGTGCCTGGGGGGGCTACGAGCAGTACTTC. As protein: CAWGGYEQYF.

The chain uses TRBV3-1 (or the pseudogene TRBV3-2) and TRBJ1-4, with D maybe TRBD1 (5 bases). The CDR3 loop spans 12 amino acids. Germline V gene sequence: CDR1 LGHDT, CDR2 YNNKEL (reference sequence). V was pared by 7 bases and J by 8 bases, with 11 bases between. CDR3 sequence: CASKGADEKLFF. DNA of the CDR3: TGTGCCAGCAAAGGGGCGGACGAAAAACTGTTTTTT.

The chain joins TRBV2 to TRBJ1-6, with D hard to call. CDR1 SNHLY and CDR2 FYNNEI come from the germline V gene. V was cut by 4 bases and J by 8 bases, with 9 bases left in between. The CDR3 spans 13 residues. CDR3 nucleotides: TGTGCCAGCAGTGGGGTCTTGGATTCACCCCTCCACTTT. This translates into CASSGVLDSPLHF.

This chain connects TRBV10-3 to TRBJ2-1, with a possible D match to TRBD2 (6 bases). Trimming left V 7 bases short and J 4 bases short, with 14 bases between. CDR3 length: 14 residues. The germline V gene encodes CDR1 ENHRY and CDR2 SYGVKD. For the CDR3, the DNA is TGTGCCATCAATCTTGGCGGGGTGTACAATGAGCAGTTCTTC. This translates into CAINLGGVYNEQFF.

This clone was seen just once. The genes are TRBV2 and TRBJ1-2, with 7 bases that match TRBD1. The germline CDR1 and CDR2 sequences are SNHLY and FYNNEI. J was trimmed by 2 bases and V by 10 bases; bases with no gene match: 13. This CDR3 is built from 15 residues. The CDR3 nucleotides read TGTGCCACCGAAGGGCTAGAGGACAGGAACTATGGCTACACCTTC. Its protein is CATEGLEDRNYGYTF.

The CDR3 coding sequence is TGTGCCAGCAGCTCCGGGGCCAGGTCCGACACTGAAGCTTTCTTT. Amino acids: CASSSGARSDTEAFF. The rearrangement uses TRBV11-3 and TRBJ1-1; D possibly corresponds to TRBD1 (5 bases). Looked up from germline, CDR1 is SGHNT and CDR2 is YENEEA. Trimming cost V 4 bases and J 3 bases, with 15 bases left between them. The CDR3 contains 15 residues.

This chain uses TRBV9 with TRBJ2-3; no firm D call. CDR3 length: 12 residues. The germline gives CDR1 SGDLS, CDR2 YYNGEE. V lost 3 bases to trimming and J lost 7 bases, with 9 bases between them. For the CDR3, the DNA is TGTGCCAGCAGCGGGGGTGGAAATACGCAGTATTTT. It specifies CASSGGGNTQYF.